This T cell receptor beta chain was recovered during a study of T cells in localized non-small cell lung cancer. This clone showed up just once. Its target is unknown. Libraries were prepared by immunoSEQ multiplex PCR; TCRdb keeps only in-frame clonotypes and omits some of them. The table records some 72,000 clones, 80% to 90% of them present only once. The V and J ends lost 5 bases and 3 bases, in that order; junction bases with no gene match: 7. In germline, CDR1 is SGHAT, CDR2 FQNNGV. The CDR3 is 14 residues long. Study conclusions and caveats: Higher adjacent-lung clonality was associated with shorter survival.

This clonotype was obtained from a man between 40 and 70 years old with stage I lung adenocarcinoma. V gene TRBV11-2 combines with J gene TRBJ2-7; 7 nucleotides line up with TRBD2. Specimen: peripheral blood, collected before any cancer treatment. The CDR3 is CASSRTGGIYEQYF. CDR3 DNA sequence: TGTGCCAGCAGCCGTACCGGGGGGATCTACGAGCAGTACTTC.